The 5 T cell receptor beta chains below were found in one sample sequenced in a study of blood T cells in healthy people across ages. It was with a sample-barcoded 5' primer and a J-beta primer mix that a second PCR of about 7 to 12 cycles was run. From the 5' RACE reads, TCRdb called clonotypes with MiXCR, one entry per CDR3 protein. The sample carries some 1.5 million distinct CDR3 sequences, 28% recorded once. The sample was blood. These receptors were collected from a woman between 25 and 40 years old in good health.

With regard to this clonotype: At one end the junction does not follow the germline gene, possibly because of a read error. The chain has TRBV3-1 and TRBJ2-3; D might be TRBD2 (7 bases). The CDR3 is made up of 15 amino acids. The germline V gene has CDR1 LGHDT and CDR2 YNNKEL (reference sequence). The CDR3 protein is CASRQGGGRTDTQYF. The CDR3 nucleotides read TGTGCCAGCAGACAAGGGGGGGGCCGGACAGATACGCAGTATTTT.

The J gene is TRBJ2-3, the V gene TRBV20-1; 12 bases line up with TRBD2. CDR3 length equals 16 residues. The germline CDR1 and CDR2 sequences are DFQATT and SNEGSKA (reference sequence). V was pared by 6 bases and J by 9 bases, with 16 bases of the junction left unmatched. The CDR3: CSAADLAGGGTRTQYF. The CDR3, as DNA: TGCAGTGCCGCGGATCTAGCGGGAGGGGGGACGAGGACGCAGTATTTT.

This clonotype showed up just a few times. The chain carries TRBV12-3 or TRBV12-4 and TRBJ1-4; 7 nucleotides agree with TRBD1. The CDR3 is 15 amino acids. The ends lost 3 bases at V and 6 bases at J; junction bases unmatched: 7. CDR3: CASSFDRDYDEKLFF. The CDR3 DNA sequence: TGTGCCAGCAGTTTTGACAGGGATTACGATGAAAAACTGTTTTTT.

The chain joins TRBV5-6 to TRBJ2-7, with 13 bases that match TRBD2. This CDR3 has 17 amino acids. In germline, CDR1 is SGHDT, CDR2 YYEEEE. With V trimmed by 5 bases and J by 4 bases, 12 bases remained unmatched. The CDR3 sequence: CASSRGAGTSGKYEQYF. Written as DNA, the CDR3 is TGTGCCAGCAGTCGCGGGGCCGGGACTAGCGGGAAGTACGAGCAGTACTTC.

This sequence joins TRBV28 and TRBJ1-1, with D unresolved. The CDR3 covers 14 residues. V was clipped by 7 bases and J by 5 bases, with 17 bases between them. The germline V gene has CDR1 MDHEN and CDR2 SYDVKM. This CDR3 is CASNLYQARTEAFF. DNA of the CDR3: TGTGCCAGCAACCTCTATCAGGCCCGGACTGAAGCTTTCTTT. The variable domain in full, with the rest retrieved from reference TRBV28 and TRBJ1-1, is DVKVTQSSRYLVKRTGEKVFLECVQDMDHENMFWYRQDPGLGLRLIYFSYDVKMKEKGDIPEGYSVSREKKERFSLILESASTNQTSMYLCASNLYQARTEAFFGQGTRLTVV.